Presented here are 5 T cell receptor beta chains from one specimen sequenced in a study of blood T cell repertoires in COVID-19. Measured with immunoSEQ multiplex PCR; TCRdb has only the in-frame clones, and not every one. The table has over 250,000 clones, roughly 85% seen once; the top ten hold 9.5% to 12%. Sequenced material: peripheral blood. These receptor sequences come from a woman in her 70s with acute or convalescent COVID-19.

The J gene is TRBJ1-2, the V gene TRBV19; a weak D match, TRBD1 (5 bases). Germline lookup yields CDR1 LNHDA and CDR2 SQIVND (reference sequence). CDR3 length: 15 amino acids. The V gene lost 1 base and the J gene lost 6 bases, with 15 bases spanning the gap. CDR3 loop: CASSIVVTRGDGYTF. DNA for the CDR3: TGTGCCAGTAGTATAGTGGTTACGCGGGGCGATGGCTACACCTTC.

V gene TRBV5-1 combines with J gene TRBJ1-5, with D uncertain. This CDR3 contains 14 residues. Trimming took 4 bases from V and 4 from J, leaving 12 bases between them. Germline values: CDR1 SGHRS, CDR2 YFSETQ. CDR3 sequence: CASSPGDGNQPQHF. The CDR3 nucleotides are TGCGCCAGCAGCCCGGGTGACGGTAATCAGCCCCAGCATTTT.

This rearrangement joins TRBV28 to TRBJ1-1; D not resolved. The CDR3 spans 12 residues. CDR1 MDHEN and CDR2 SYDVKM come from the germline V gene. Trimming stripped 6 bases from V and 0 bases from J, with 5 bases between. CDR3 in DNA: TGTGCCAGCAGGCGGGTGAACACTGAAGCTTTCTTT. This codes for CASRRVNTEAFF.

The chain combines TRBV6-1 with TRBJ1-2; tentative D call: TRBD1 (6 bases). CDR3 length equals 17 residues. The V gene's germline CDR1 is MNHNS and CDR2 SASEGT. The V end was cut by 0 bases, the J end by 5 bases, with 19 bases between. CDR3 sequence reads: CASSEALRGGRGYGYTF. The CDR3 nucleotides read TGTGCCAGCAGTGAAGCGCTTCGGGGGGGGCGAGGGTATGGCTACACCTTC.

The chain combines TRBV6-6 with TRBJ2-7; 8 bases agree with TRBD2. This CDR3 comprises 13 residues. The junction had 4 bases not matched to a gene; V was cut back by 7 bases and J by 2 bases. Germline V gene sequence: CDR1 MNHNY, CDR2 SVGAGI (reference sequence). The DNA of the CDR3 is TGTGCCAGCACCGTCGGGGGGGCCTACGAGCAGTACTTC. Its protein product is CASTVGGAYEQYF.